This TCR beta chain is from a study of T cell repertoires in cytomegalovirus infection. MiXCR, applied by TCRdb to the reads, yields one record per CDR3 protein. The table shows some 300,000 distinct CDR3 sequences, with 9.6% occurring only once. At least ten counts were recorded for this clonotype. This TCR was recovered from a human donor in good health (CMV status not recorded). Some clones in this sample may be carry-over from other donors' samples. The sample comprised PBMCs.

Here the CDR3 reads CASRVLHGTENNEQFF. The CDR3, as DNA: TGTGCCAGCAGGGTTTTGCACGGGACAGAAAACAATGAGCAGTTCTTC. The chain employs TRBV6-1 and TRBJ2-1, with 7 bases that match TRBD1. The CDR3 totals 16 residues. Trimming cost V 6 bases and J 5 bases; bases outside gene matches: 13. Germline V lookup: CDR1 MNHNS, CDR2 SASEGT.